This passage covers 23 T cell receptor beta chains from one sample sequenced in a study of vaccination effects on CD4 cells after COVID-19. Which antigens these TCRs recognize remains unknown. Assay: immunoSEQ multiplex PCR; the TCRdb copy retains only in-frame clones and omits some. The data contain 78,000 or so clones, 78% of them singletons. Sequencing in the ViraFEST assay came after antigen-specific CD4+ T cells had been expanded with viral peptide pools, which were used to stimulate PBMC. When around 10 days of culture had elapsed, CD4+ T cells were isolated. Nucleocapsid antibody tests were negative, and the vaccine recipients had no prior SARS-CoV-2 infection. Specimen: CD4+ T cells from PBMCs cultured with SARS-CoV-2 spike peptides, collected before COVID-19 vaccination. The receptor set was obtained from a human donor who received a COVID-19 vaccine.

V gene TRBV18 combines with J gene TRBJ1-5; D gene ambiguous. The length of the CDR3 is 15 residues. Germline CDR1 reads KGHSH; CDR2 reads LQKENI. V was shortened by 2 bases and J by 2 bases, with 10 bases between the two germline ends. The CDR3, as DNA: TGTGCCAGCTCACCAAAGGGAGGGCGCAATCAGCCCCAGCATTTT. Amino acid sequence: CASSPKGGRNQPQHF.

A remark on this clone: The junction differs from germline at one of its ends, possibly a read error. The genes are TRBV9 and TRBJ2-5; 9 nucleotides agree with TRBD2. This CDR3 has 16 residues. From germline, CDR1 is SGDLS and CDR2 YYNGEE. The DNA of the CDR3 is TGTGCCAGCAGCGTAGGGGGCCTAGCGGGGAGAGAGGCCCAGTACTTC. Protein: CASSVGGLAGREAQYF.

The V gene is TRBV10-3, the J gene TRBJ1-1, with D hard to call. Germline-derived CDR1 and CDR2 are ENHRY and SYGVKD. The CDR3 has 15 amino acids. V was cut by 4 bases and J by 0 bases, with 12 bases left in between. The CDR3 sequence: CAISVGGSMNTEAFF. The DNA for the CDR3 is TGTGCCATCAGTGTGGGCGGAAGCATGAACACTGAAGCTTTCTTT.

The V call is TRBV19, the J call TRBJ2-3; D might be TRBD1 or TRBD2, each matching 6 bases. Trimming shortened V by 3 bases and J by 8 bases, and 27 bases separated the two germline ends. The germline CDR1 and CDR2 sequences are LNHDA and SQIVND (reference sequence). This CDR3 region has 18 residues. In nucleotides, the CDR3 is TGTGCCAGTAGTATCCGCGTTGTAACAGGGAGGCCAAAAGGTACGCAGTATTTT. Protein sequence: CASSIRVVTGRPKGTQYF.

The V gene is TRBV7-9, the J gene TRBJ2-4; D ambiguous. The CDR3 runs 17 residues. CDR1 and CDR2 (germline): SEHNR, FQNEAQ (reference sequence). V was shortened by 6 bases and J by 5 bases, with 23 bases between the two germline ends. The CDR3 spells CASSPSDQPGDENIQYF. DNA for the CDR3: TGTGCCAGCAGTCCAAGCGACCAACCCGGTGACGAAAACATTCAGTACTTC.

The chain combines TRBV19 with TRBJ1-5; D ambiguous. The V end was cut by 3 bases, the J end by 6 bases, with 9 bases between. The CDR3 spans 13 residues. Per germline, CDR1 LNHDA and CDR2 SQIVND (reference sequence). The CDR3 DNA is TGTGCCAGTAGTATTGATTTGAGTCAGCCCCAGCATTTT. It is translated as CASSIDLSQPQHF. Together with reference TRBV19 and TRBJ1-5, the CDR3 gives the full variable domain: DGGITQSPKYLFRKEGQNVTLSCEQNLNHDAMYWYRQDPGQGLRLIYYSQIVNDFQKGDIAEGYSVSREKKESFPLTVTSAQKNPTAFYLCASSIDLSQPQHFGDGTRLSIL.

This rearrangement joins TRBV6-5 to TRBJ2-1, with 11 bases identical to TRBD2. Germline V gene lookup returns CDR1 MNHEY and CDR2 SVGAGI. The V gene end was trimmed by 6 bases and the J gene end by 5 bases; junction bases not matched to a gene: 3. The CDR3 consists of 14 residues. Here the CDR3 DNA reads TGTGCCAGCAGGAAGACTAGCGGGGACAATGAGCAGTTCTTC. Translated, it gives CASRKTSGDNEQFF.

This sequence joins TRBV2 and TRBJ2-5, with D uncertain. CDR1 is SNHLY, CDR2 FYNNEI, per germline. The CDR3 spans 12 residues. V lost 7 bases, J lost 4 bases, and 10 bases lay in between. This chain's CDR3 is CASKKGGETQYF. CDR3 bases: TGTGCCAGCAAAAAGGGCGGAGAGACCCAGTACTTC.

The chain combines TRBV11-2 with TRBJ2-7, with TRBD1 matching 8 bases. The CDR3 contains 16 residues. CDR1 is SGHAT, CDR2 FQNNGV, per germline. With 5 bases clipped from V and 4 bases from J, the junction kept 13 bases outside the gene matches. CDR3 sequence reads: CASSPRTGSSAYEQYV. CDR3 bases: TGTGCCAGCAGCCCCCGGACAGGGAGTTCCGCATACGAGCAGTACGTC.

The chain joins TRBV7-2 to TRBJ1-2, with D perhaps TRBD1 (6 bases). The germline V and J ends were trimmed by 4 bases and 7 bases, with 19 bases remaining between them. The germline gives CDR1 SGHTA, CDR2 FQGNSA. The CDR3 runs 15 residues. The CDR3 coding sequence is TGTGCCAGCAGCTCCCCCGAGGGGGACTGGGGTGGCTACACCTTC. Protein product: CASSSPEGDWGGYTF.

This sequence joins TRBV11-2 and TRBJ2-3; D call uncertain. Trimming removed 1 base at V and 4 bases at J, with 9 bases between. Germline CDR1 reads SGHAT; CDR2 reads FQNNGV. The CDR3 has 14 amino acids. The DNA for the CDR3 is TGTGCCAGCAGCTTAGGGGCCAACCCAGATACGCAGTATTTT. Protein: CASSLGANPDTQYF.

V and J are TRBV7-8 and TRBJ1-2; D unresolved. The CDR3 is made up of 16 amino acids. Trimming cost V 8 bases and J 3 bases, with 22 bases left between them. Germline CDR1 and CDR2: SGHVS and FQNEAQ. CDR3 nucleotides: TGTGCCAGCCAACCCGTAGGGAACCCCTTTGACTATGGCTACACCTTC. Residues: CASQPVGNPFDYGYTF.

The rearrangement joins TRBV6-5 to TRBJ2-2, with TRBD1 identical over 9 bases. V gave up 7 bases and J gave up 0 bases; unmatched junction bases: 3. This CDR3 comprises 15 residues. Germline values: CDR1 MNHEY, CDR2 SVGAGI. The DNA for the CDR3 is TGTGCCAGCAATCGACAGGGGGCGAACACCGGGGAGCTGTTTTTT. It yields the protein CASNRQGANTGELFF.

V usage is TRBV29-1 and J usage is TRBJ2-5; D tentatively reads TRBD1 or TRBD2 (5 bases each). In germline, CDR1 is SQVTM, CDR2 ANQGSEA. The V end was cut by 0 bases, the J end by 4 bases, with 15 bases between. The CDR3 runs to 15 residues. DNA of the CDR3: TGCAGCGTTGAAGAAGGGGTAGGACTCGGAGAGACCCAGTACTTC. It encodes CSVEEGVGLGETQYF.

The chain has TRBV7-8 and TRBJ2-1, with 7 bases that match TRBD1. The ends lost 4 bases at V and 2 bases at J; junction bases unmatched: 5. The CDR3 length is 15 residues. The germline CDR1 and CDR2 sequences are SGHVS and FQNEAQ. This chain's CDR3 is CASSSGTAAYNEQFF. The CDR3 DNA follows: TGTGCCAGCAGCTCCGGGACAGCAGCCTACAATGAGCAGTTCTTC.

The rearrangement uses TRBV6-5 and TRBJ2-2; D is perhaps TRBD1 (6 bases). V was pared by 6 bases and J by 7 bases, with 15 bases between. CDR3 length: 14 amino acids. CDR1 is MNHEY and CDR2 is SVGAGI in the germline V gene. CDR3 residues: CASRAQGTSGELFF. The DNA of the CDR3 is TGTGCCAGCAGAGCTCAGGGGACGAGCGGGGAGCTGTTTTTT.

V and J are TRBV29-1 and TRBJ2-7; a possible D gene is TRBD2 (6 bases). This CDR3 is built from 13 residues. The germline V gene encodes CDR1 SQVTM and CDR2 ANQGSEA. The V end lost 6 bases, the J end lost 0 bases, and 12 bases lay between the germline ends. CDR3 DNA sequence: TGCAGCGTAGGGAGGAAGAGCTCCTACGAGCAGTACGTC. Translating it yields CSVGRKSSYEQYV.

This chain links TRBV11-2 with TRBJ2-2; D is unresolved. This CDR3 spans 13 amino acids. The ends were cut back, 4 bases at V and 0 bases at J, with 3 bases in the middle. Germline loops: CDR1 SGHAT, CDR2 FQNNGV. The CDR3 here is CASSYTNTGELFF. CDR3 in DNA: TGTGCCAGCAGCTACACGAACACCGGGGAGCTGTTTTTT.

This sequence joins TRBV19 and TRBJ1-4, with 8 positions matching TRBD1. The ends lost 8 bases at V and 8 bases at J; junction bases unmatched: 10. Germline V gene lookup returns CDR1 LNHDA and CDR2 SQIVND (reference sequence). The CDR3 is made up of 14 amino acids. CDR3 amino acids: CASGTGGRREKLFF. The CDR3 DNA sequence: TGTGCCAGTGGAACAGGGGGAAGAAGGGAAAAACTGTTTTTT.

This clone has just a few counts. The chain joins TRBV10-1 to TRBJ2-5; 8 bases align to TRBD1. CDR3 length: 15 amino acids. The V gene's germline CDR1 is WNHNN and CDR2 SYGVQD (reference sequence). Trimming at V came to 6 bases and at J to 2 bases, leaving 8 bases not matched to a gene. CDR3 residues: CASSETGDRQETQYF. The DNA for the CDR3 is TGCGCCAGCAGCGAGACAGGGGACCGGCAAGAGACCCAGTACTTC.

This rearrangement joins TRBV7-2 to TRBJ2-1, with D uncertain. Trimming pared 4 bases from V and 2 bases from J, leaving 12 bases between. The CDR3 spans 15 residues. Germline CDR1 reads SGHTA; CDR2 reads FQGNSA. The CDR3 is CASSSTRTAYNEQFF. The CDR3 coding sequence is TGTGCCAGCAGCTCGACGCGGACGGCCTACAATGAGCAGTTCTTC.

The CDR3, as DNA: TGTGCCAGTAGCCGGGACGGGGGCGGCAATCAGCCCCAGCATTTT. It is translated as CASSRDGGGNQPQHF. The chain recombines TRBV19 with TRBJ1-5; weak D call: TRBD1 (6 bases). Germline lookup yields CDR1 LNHDA and CDR2 SQIVND (reference sequence). Trimming left V 6 bases short and J 2 bases short, with 14 bases between. The CDR3 is 15 residues long.

The chain is built from TRBV6-1 and TRBJ1-5; tentative D call: TRBD1 (6 bases). This CDR3 region has 15 residues. Germline CDR1 reads MNHNS; CDR2 reads SASEGT. V dropped 2 bases and J dropped 6 bases, with 14 bases sitting between them. For the CDR3, the DNA is TGTGCCAGCAGTGAACAATTAGGGGGTCTTCAGCCCCAGCATTTT. This translates into CASSEQLGGLQPQHF.